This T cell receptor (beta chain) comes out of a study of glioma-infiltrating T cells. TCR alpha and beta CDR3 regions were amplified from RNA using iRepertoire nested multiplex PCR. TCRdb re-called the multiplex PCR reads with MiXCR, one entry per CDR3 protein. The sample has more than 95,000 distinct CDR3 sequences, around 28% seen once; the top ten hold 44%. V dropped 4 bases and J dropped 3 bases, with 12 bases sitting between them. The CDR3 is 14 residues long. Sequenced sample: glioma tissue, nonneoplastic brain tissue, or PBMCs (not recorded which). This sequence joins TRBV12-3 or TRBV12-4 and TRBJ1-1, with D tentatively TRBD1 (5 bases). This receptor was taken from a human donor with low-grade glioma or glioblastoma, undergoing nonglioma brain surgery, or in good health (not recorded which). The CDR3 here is CASSSEQADTEAFF. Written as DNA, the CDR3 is TGTGCCAGCAGTTCGGAACAGGCGGACACTGAAGCTTTCTTT.